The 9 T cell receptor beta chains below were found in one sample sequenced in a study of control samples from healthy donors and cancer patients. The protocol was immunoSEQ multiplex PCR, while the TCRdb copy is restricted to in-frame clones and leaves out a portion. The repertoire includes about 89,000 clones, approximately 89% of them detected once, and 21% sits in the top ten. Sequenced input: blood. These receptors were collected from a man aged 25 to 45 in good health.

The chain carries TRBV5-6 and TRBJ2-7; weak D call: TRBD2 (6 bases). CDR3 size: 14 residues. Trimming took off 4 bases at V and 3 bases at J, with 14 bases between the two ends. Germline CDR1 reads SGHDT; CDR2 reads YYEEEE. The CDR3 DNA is TGTGCCAGCAGCCCATGGACTAAAATCTACGAGCAGTACGTC. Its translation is CASSPWTKIYEQYV.

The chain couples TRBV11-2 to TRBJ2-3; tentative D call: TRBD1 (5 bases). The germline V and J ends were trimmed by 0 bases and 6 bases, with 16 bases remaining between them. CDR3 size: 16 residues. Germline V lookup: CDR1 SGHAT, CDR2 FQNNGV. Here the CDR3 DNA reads TGTGCCAGCAGCTTAGAAGTTTGGCAGGGTGGCGATACGCAGTATTTT. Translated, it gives CASSLEVWQGGDTQYF.

The CDR3 region is CASSDSRTGRNTEAFF. CDR3 DNA: TGTGCCAGCAGTGATAGCAGGACAGGGCGGAACACTGAAGCTTTCTTT. The chain carries TRBV6-1 and TRBJ1-1; 8 bases align to TRBD1. Trimming cost V 3 bases and J 1 base; bases outside gene matches: 7. This CDR3 contains 16 residues. CDR1 is MNHNS and CDR2 is SASEGT in the germline V gene.

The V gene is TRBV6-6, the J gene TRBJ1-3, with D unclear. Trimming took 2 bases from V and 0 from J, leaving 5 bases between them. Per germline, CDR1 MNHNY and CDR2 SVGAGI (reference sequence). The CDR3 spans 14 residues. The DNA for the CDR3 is TGTGCCAGCAGTTACGGCCTCTCTGGAAACACCATATATTTT. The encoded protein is CASSYGLSGNTIYF.

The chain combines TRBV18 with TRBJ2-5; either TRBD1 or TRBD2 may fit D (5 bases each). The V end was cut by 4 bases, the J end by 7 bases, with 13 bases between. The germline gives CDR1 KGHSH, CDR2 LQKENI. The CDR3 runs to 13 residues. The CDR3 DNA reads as TGTGCCAGCTCACAAGGGGACCGGGGGACCCAGTACTTC. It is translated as CASSQGDRGTQYF.

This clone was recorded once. CDR3 coding DNA: TGTGCCAGCAGTCCCTATAAGAACACTGAAGCTTTCTTT. This translates into CASSPYKNTEAFF. J is TRBJ1-1 and V is TRBV6-6; D not resolved. CDR3 length: 13 residues. CDR1 and CDR2 from the germline V gene are MNHNY and SVGAGI (reference sequence). V was pared by 5 bases and J by 1 base, with 8 bases between.

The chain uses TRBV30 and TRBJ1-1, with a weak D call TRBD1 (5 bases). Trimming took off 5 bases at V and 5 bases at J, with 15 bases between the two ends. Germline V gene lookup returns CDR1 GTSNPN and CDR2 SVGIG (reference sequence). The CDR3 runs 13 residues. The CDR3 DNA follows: TGTGCCTGGGGCCTAAGGGGTTCAACTGAAGCTTTCTTT. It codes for CAWGLRGSTEAFF.

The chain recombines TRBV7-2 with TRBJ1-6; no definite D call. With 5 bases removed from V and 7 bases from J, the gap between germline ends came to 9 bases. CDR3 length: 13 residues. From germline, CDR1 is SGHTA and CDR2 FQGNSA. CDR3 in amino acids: CASSLQENSPLHF. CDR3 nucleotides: TGTGCCAGCAGCCTACAAGAAAATTCACCCCTCCACTTT.

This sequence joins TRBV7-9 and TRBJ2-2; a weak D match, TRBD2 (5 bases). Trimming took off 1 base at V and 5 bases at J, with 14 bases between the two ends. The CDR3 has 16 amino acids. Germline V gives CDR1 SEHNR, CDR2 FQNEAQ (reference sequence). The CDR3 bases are TGTGCCAGCAGCTTAGGCTCTACTCCGGGGACCGGGGAGCTGTTTTTT. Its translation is CASSLGSTPGTGELFF.